The 8 T cell receptor beta chains below all came from one sample that was sequenced in a study of neurological immune-mediated disorders. TCRdb processed the 5' RACE reads anew with MiXCR; each CDR3 protein has one entry. This table has tens of thousands of distinct CDR3 sequences, roughly 11% appearing once. Material for sequencing was PBMCs. These receptors were taken from a man between 60 and 75 years old in good health.

This clonotype has ten or more counts. This rearrangement joins TRBV5-1 to TRBJ2-5; TRBD2 matches 11 bases. CDR3 size: 12 residues. CDR1 is SGHRS, CDR2 YFSETQ, per germline. V shed 9 bases, J shed 5 bases, and the junction held 3 bases outside the gene matches. Here the CDR3 DNA reads TGCGCCACCGGGACTAGCGGCGAGACCCAGTACTTC. Translated, it gives CATGTSGETQYF.

In this sample, this clonotype turned up many times. The chain links TRBV4-3 to TRBJ2-3, with a tentative D call TRBD2 (7 bases). The CDR3 covers 17 residues. V shed 2 bases and J shed 0 bases, with 15 bases lying between them. The germline CDR1 and CDR2 sequences are LGHNA and YSLEER. CDR3 residues: CASSQSPGEGSTDTQYF. The CDR3 coding sequence is TGCGCCAGCAGCCAATCTCCAGGGGAGGGGAGCACAGATACGCAGTATTTT.

On this clonotype itself: At one boundary the junction diverges from the germline segment, which might be a read error. The chain uses TRBV5-6 and TRBJ1-6; 10 nucleotides align to TRBD1. The CDR3 covers 15 residues. The germline V gene has CDR1 SGHDT and CDR2 YYEEEE. CDR3 coding DNA: TGTGCCTGCAGTTACCGGGACAGGGGTAATTCACCCCTTCACTTT. It translates to CACSYRDRGNSPLHF.

This clonotype has ten or more counts. The V call is TRBV5-1, the J call TRBJ2-5; D uncertain. Germline V gives CDR1 SGHRS, CDR2 YFSETQ. The CDR3 contains 14 residues. Trimming removed 4 bases at V and 4 bases at J, with 14 bases between. This chain's CDR3 is CASSPSSTVETQYF. DNA of the CDR3: TGCGCCAGCAGCCCAAGCAGCACGGTAGAGACCCAGTACTTC.

The rearrangement links TRBV6-4 to TRBJ2-1, with 7 positions matching TRBD2. The CDR3 consists of 14 residues. The germline V gene has CDR1 MRHNA and CDR2 SNTAGT. The ends lost 2 bases at V and 7 bases at J; junction bases unmatched: 5. The CDR3 spells CASSDGEGWNEQFF. The CDR3 nucleotides are TGTGCCAGCAGTGACGGGGAGGGATGGAATGAGCAGTTCTTC.

This clonotype was counted ten times or more. DNA for the CDR3: TGTGCCAGCAGCTACGGCTGGGACAGTAATCAGCCCCAGCATTTT. The encoded protein is CASSYGWDSNQPQHF. The genes are TRBV6-5 and TRBJ1-5, with TRBD1 matching over 7 bases. Germline loops: CDR1 MNHEY, CDR2 SVGAGI. The length of the CDR3 is 15 residues. V gave up 6 bases and J gave up 4 bases; unmatched junction bases: 9.

This clonotype was counted ten times or more. In DNA form, the CDR3 reads TGTGCCACCAGCCGAAACACTGAAGCTTTCTTT. This encodes CATSRNTEAFF. V is TRBV15 and J is TRBJ1-1, with D uncertain. The germline V gene has CDR1 LNHNV and CDR2 YYDKDF (reference sequence). This CDR3 spans 11 amino acids. Trimming shortened V by 5 bases and J by 2 bases, and 3 bases separated the two germline ends.

This clonotype was observed a few times. This chain joins TRBV7-2 and TRBJ2-7, with TRBD1 matching over 9 bases. This CDR3 has 14 amino acids. Looked up from germline, CDR1 is SGHTA and CDR2 is FQGNSA. The junction had 7 bases not matched to a gene; V was cut back by 5 bases and J by 5 bases. The CDR3 is CASSRTQGAHEQYF. Here the CDR3 DNA reads TGTGCCAGCAGCCGTACACAGGGGGCGCACGAGCAGTACTTC. Full variable domain (outside the CDR3, taken from reference TRBV7-2 and TRBJ2-7): GAGVSQSPSNKVTEKGKDVELRCDPISGHTALYWYRQSLGQGLEFLIYFQGNSAPDKSGLPSDRFSAERTGGSVSTLTIQRTQQEDSAVYLCASSRTQGAHEQYFGPGTRLTVT.